The entry below describes one T cell receptor (beta chain). The target antigen is unknown. This sample was included in a study of OX40 agonist ivuxolimab in advanced cancers. The study's findings and limits: On average, CD8+ T cells showed a greater number of expanded clones than CD4+.

Sequencing used immunoSEQ multiplex PCR; TCRdb keeps in-frame clones, though not all of them. In the table there are some 45,000 clones, 86% of which are singletons. The receptor comes from an adult with an advanced solid tumor such as melanoma, head and neck, liver or kidney cancer. The material sequenced was CD4+ or CD8+ T cells sorted from blood, taken in a trial of the OX40 agonist ivuxolimab.

In nucleotides, the CDR3 is TGTGCCAGCAGCGCCGCTTACGAGCAGTACTTC. It translates to CASSAAYEQYF. The chain joins TRBV11-2 to TRBJ2-7; D gene ambiguous. Germline V gives CDR1 SGHAT, CDR2 FQNNGV. The ends were cut back, 5 bases at V and 4 bases at J, with 6 bases in the middle. This CDR3 has 11 residues. Full variable domain (rest looked up from reference TRBV11-2 and TRBJ2-7): EAGVAQSPRYKIIEKRQSVAFWCNPISGHATLYWYQQILGQGPKLLIQFQNNGVVDDSQLPKDRFSAERLKGVDSTLKIQPAKLEDSAVYLCASSAAYEQYFGPGTRLTVT.